This T cell receptor (beta chain) came from a study of blood T cell repertoires in COVID-19. Study information: There were acute and convalescent COVID-19 samples, and they came from the United States, Italy and Spain. PBMCs, B-cell-depleted T cells, or T cells were the source of the cDNA or gDNA that made up the material.

Germline CDR1 and CDR2: SNHLY and FYNNEI. Trimming took 2 bases from V and 5 from J; bases not matched to a gene: 2. The CDR3 extends over 15 amino acids. As originally analysed: Reference gene primer amplification gave estimated nucleated cell counts. Sequencing used immunoSEQ multiplex PCR; TCRdb keeps in-frame clones, though not all of them. From that table come the V and J calls and clone size; the DNA was used to work out D and trimming. The data contain some 460,000 clones, about 89% of them seen just once; the ten biggest clones take up approximately 4.5%. The receptor comes from a woman in her 30s with acute or convalescent COVID-19. The V gene is TRBV2, the J gene TRBJ2-2; 10 positions agree with TRBD2. Sequenced: peripheral blood. The CDR3 protein is CASSELAGVTGELFF. The DNA of the CDR3 is TGTGCCAGCAGTGAACTAGCGGGGGTTACCGGGGAGCTGTTTTTT.